Shown below are 26 T cell receptor beta chains from a single sample sequenced in a study of cytomegalovirus exposure and HLA in healthy donors. Assay: immunoSEQ multiplex PCR; the TCRdb copy retains only in-frame clones and omits some. The sample lists about 98,000 clones, about 90% seen once, with over 6% in the top ten. Sequencing was performed on PBMCs. All receptors come from a man aged 18 to 29 in good health and CMV-seropositive.

This clone has just one count. V is TRBV9 and J is TRBJ1-2, with D perhaps TRBD1 (5 bases). CDR1 is SGDLS, CDR2 YYNGEE, per germline. Trimming removed 2 bases from V and 3 bases from J, with 8 bases in between. This CDR3 has 13 residues. Here the CDR3 reads CASSVLGHYGYTF. For the CDR3, the DNA is TGTGCCAGCAGCGTTCTGGGGCACTATGGCTACACCTTC.

This sequence joins TRBV10-3 and TRBJ2-1, with 12 positions matching TRBD2. Per germline, CDR1 ENHRY and CDR2 SYGVKD. The CDR3 loop spans 16 amino acids. V lost 6 bases and J lost 6; bases outside the gene matches: 9. The CDR3 sequence is CAIRGSEGLAGNEQFF. The CDR3 DNA follows: TGTGCCATCAGAGGGTCGGAGGGACTAGCGGGCAATGAGCAGTTCTTC.

This chain connects TRBV28 to TRBJ1-2; 9 positions agree with TRBD1. Germline CDR1 MDHEN, CDR2 SYDVKM. This CDR3 is built from 15 residues. J lost 4 bases, V lost 6 bases, and 9 bases had no gene match. The CDR3 protein is CASSPTGTGSYGYTF. CDR3 nucleotides: TGTGCCAGCAGCCCTACCGGGACAGGGTCCTATGGCTACACCTTC.

The CDR3 here is CASSPQTGRGEQYF. CDR3 nucleotides: TGTGCCAGCAGCCCACAGACAGGGCGGGGCGAGCAGTACTTC. The chain recombines TRBV7-6 with TRBJ2-7, with a tentative D call TRBD1 (7 bases). The CDR3 loop spans 14 amino acids. V shed 5 bases and J shed 6 bases, with 17 bases lying between them. CDR1 and CDR2 (germline): SGHVS, FNYEAQ.

This clone came up a few times. This chain links TRBV25-1 with TRBJ1-2, with 8 bases aligning to TRBD1. The V gene's germline CDR1 is MGHDK and CDR2 SYGVNS. The CDR3 loop spans 12 amino acids. The J segment lost 6 bases and the V segment lost 4 bases, leaving 1 base of the junction unmatched. CDR3 sequence: CASSGQGHGYTF. DNA for the CDR3: TGTGCCAGCAGTGGACAGGGGCATGGCTACACCTTC.

This chain links TRBV5-6 with TRBJ2-3, with 13 bases lining up with TRBD2. Losses at the gene ends were 1 base for V and 3 bases for J; bases not matched to a gene: 5. The germline gives CDR1 SGHDT, CDR2 YYEEEE. This CDR3 has 17 amino acids. Here the CDR3 DNA reads TGTGCCAGCAGCTTGAGGACTAGCGGGAGTCGGACAGATACGCAGTATTTT. Protein sequence: CASSLRTSGSRTDTQYF.

J is TRBJ2-7 and V is TRBV19; the D is unclear. V shed 2 bases and J shed 2 bases, with 7 bases lying between them. The CDR3 is 13 amino acids. CDR1 is LNHDA, CDR2 SQIVND, per germline (reference sequence). CDR3 bases: TGTGCCAGTAGTATATCAGAAACCTACGAGCAGTACTTC. Its translation: CASSISETYEQYF.

This rearrangement joins TRBV7-8 to TRBJ2-7; 9 bases line up with TRBD2. Trimming removed 5 bases from V and 2 bases from J; junction bases left unmatched: 25. The V gene's germline CDR1 is SGHVS and CDR2 FQNEAQ. The CDR3 runs to 21 residues. For the CDR3, the DNA is TGTGCCAGCAGCGGCGGGTTAGGACGGACTTTACTAGCGGGCCGAACCTACGAGCAGTACTTC. Protein: CASSGGLGRTLLAGRTYEQYF.

The chain recombines TRBV5-1 with TRBJ2-5; 10 positions agree with TRBD1. Germline V gene sequence: CDR1 SGHRS, CDR2 YFSETQ. CDR3 length: 15 amino acids. The J segment lost 3 bases and the V segment lost 4 bases, leaving 6 bases of the junction unmatched. In DNA form, the CDR3 reads TGCGCCAGCAGCCATCCCGGACAGGGGGAAGAGACCCAGTACTTC. It translates to CASSHPGQGEETQYF.

The chain couples TRBV30 to TRBJ1-5; 8 nucleotides line up with TRBD1. The J segment lost 7 bases and the V segment lost 3 bases, leaving 8 bases of the junction unmatched. Germline V gene sequence: CDR1 GTSNPN, CDR2 SVGIG (reference sequence). The CDR3 has 14 residues. The DNA for the CDR3 is TGTGCCTGGAGCGGCAGGGGGCCAAGACAGCCCCAGCATTTT. This encodes CAWSGRGPRQPQHF. Together with reference TRBV30 and TRBJ1-5, the CDR3 gives the full variable domain: SQTIHQWPATLVQPVGSPLSLECTVEGTSNPNLYWYRQAAGRGLQLLFYSVGIGQISSEVPQNLSASRPQDRQFILSSKKLLLSDSGFYLCAWSGRGPRQPQHFGDGTRLSIL.

The gene calls are TRBV7-2 and TRBJ2-3; 8 positions match TRBD1. Trimming removed 5 bases from V and 5 bases from J; junction bases left unmatched: 12. The CDR3 has 16 residues. The germline CDR1 and CDR2 sequences are SGHTA and FQGNSA. Here the CDR3 reads CASSNLRTGRVDTQYF. The CDR3 DNA is TGTGCCAGCAGCAACCTTCGGACAGGGCGGGTAGATACGCAGTATTTT.

This clone showed up just once. The gene calls are TRBV4-1 and TRBJ2-5; 11 bases line up with TRBD2. The CDR3 contains 17 residues. Germline V gene data show CDR1 as MGHRA and CDR2 as YSYEKL. The ends lost 4 bases at V and 2 bases at J; junction bases unmatched: 9. This CDR3 is CASSPSRLAGWQETQYF. The CDR3 DNA is TGCGCCAGCAGCCCAAGCCGACTAGCGGGGTGGCAAGAGACCCAGTACTTC.

This chain joins TRBV10-1 and TRBJ2-3, with TRBD2 identical over 12 bases. The germline CDR1 and CDR2 sequences are WNHNN and SYGVQD (reference sequence). The length of the CDR3 is 16 residues. V lost 3 bases to trimming and J lost 8 bases; unmatched junction nucleotides: 9. CDR3 sequence: CASSDLAGGTAGTQYF. Written as DNA, the CDR3 is TGCGCCAGCAGTGATCTAGCGGGAGGGACGGCGGGTACGCAGTATTTT.

The chain is built from TRBV4-2 and TRBJ2-5; no reliable D call. The DNA end is a closer match to TRBJ2-7, so the J assignment may be wrong. Per the germline V gene, CDR1 is LGHNA and CDR2 is YNFKEQ. The CDR3 spans 15 residues. This CDR3 is CASSQALSRPGEQYF. The CDR3 nucleotides read TGTGCCAGCAGCCAAGCTCTGTCCAGGCCCGGCGAGCAGTACTTC.

This chain joins TRBV28 and TRBJ2-7, with TRBD2 identical over 9 bases. V lost 3 bases and J lost 3; bases outside the gene matches: 12. The germline V gene encodes CDR1 MDHEN and CDR2 SYDVKM. The CDR3 has 17 amino acids. The CDR3 sequence: CASSFSTGTSSYYEQYF. In DNA form, the CDR3 reads TGTGCCAGCAGTTTTTCAACCGGGACTAGCTCCTACTACGAGCAGTACTTC.

V usage is TRBV29-1 and J usage is TRBJ2-1; 14 bases are shared with TRBD2. The CDR3 runs 15 residues. Germline lookup yields CDR1 SQVTM and CDR2 ANQGSEA. V dropped 7 bases and J dropped 8; count of bases not matched to a gene: 10. The CDR3 sequence is CSADGTSGSIYEQFF. CDR3 coding DNA: TGCAGCGCGGATGGGACTAGCGGGAGTATTTATGAGCAGTTCTTC.

This rearrangement joins TRBV9 to TRBJ2-5; 9 nucleotides agree with TRBD1. The CDR3 length is 17 residues. V was pared by 0 bases and J by 2 bases, with 8 bases of the junction left unmatched. CDR1 SGDLS and CDR2 YYNGEE come from the germline V gene. DNA of the CDR3: TGTGCCAGCAGCGTAGGTATCGGGACAGGGTTACAAGAGACCCAGTACTTC. Its protein is CASSVGIGTGLQETQYF.

The gene calls are TRBV12-5 and TRBJ2-1, with no clear D. With 1 base removed from V and 0 bases from J, the gap between germline ends came to 4 bases. The CDR3 extends over 14 amino acids. Looked up from germline, CDR1 is LGHNT and CDR2 is FRNRAP. In nucleotides, the CDR3 is TGTGCTAGTGGTTTGGGGAGCTCCTACAATGAGCAGTTCTTC. Amino acids: CASGLGSSYNEQFF.

The chain has TRBV27 and TRBJ1-4; D is possibly TRBD1 (5 bases). Looked up from germline, CDR1 is MNHEY and CDR2 is SMNVEV (reference sequence). The germline V and J ends were trimmed by 7 bases and 9 bases, with 18 bases remaining between them. The CDR3 has 14 residues. The CDR3 DNA follows: TGTGCCAGCACCTGGGCGCGGGACCCGAAAAAACTGTTTTTT. Translating it yields CASTWARDPKKLFF.

The chain links TRBV10-2 to TRBJ2-1; 8 bases match TRBD2. Unmatched junction bases numbered 10, after V lost 5 bases and J lost 7 bases. Germline values: CDR1 WSHSY, CDR2 SAAADI. The CDR3 is made up of 15 amino acids. This CDR3 is CASSHQRGSTNEQFF. In DNA, the CDR3 is TGCGCCAGCAGTCACCAGCGGGGGTCAACGAATGAGCAGTTCTTC.

The chain recombines TRBV19 with TRBJ2-3; no clear D. The CDR3 runs to 14 residues. V shed 6 bases and J shed 3 bases, with 13 bases lying between them. CDR1 is LNHDA and CDR2 is SQIVND in the germline V gene (reference sequence). The CDR3 DNA reads as TGTGCCAGTAGCCCCTCTACTCCGACAGATACGCAGTATTTT. This encodes CASSPSTPTDTQYF. The whole variable domain, remainder taken from reference TRBV19 and TRBJ2-3, is DGGITQSPKYLFRKEGQNVTLSCEQNLNHDAMYWYRQDPGQGLRLIYYSQIVNDFQKGDIAEGYSVSREKKESFPLTVTSAQKNPTAFYLCASSPSTPTDTQYFGPGTRLTVL.

This chain uses TRBV7-9 with TRBJ1-2; no clear D gene. Per germline, CDR1 SEHNR and CDR2 FQNEAQ (reference sequence). This CDR3 contains 12 residues. V was shortened by 1 base and J by 5 bases, with 5 bases between the two germline ends. The CDR3 region is CASSLDSYGYTF. In DNA, the CDR3 is TGTGCCAGCAGCTTAGATTCTTATGGCTACACCTTC.

The rearrangement links TRBV9 to TRBJ2-5, with 7 bases aligning to TRBD2. The V gene end was trimmed by 7 bases and the J gene end by 2 bases; junction bases not matched to a gene: 8. The CDR3 is 14 amino acids. The germline V gene has CDR1 SGDLS and CDR2 YYNGEE. For the CDR3, the DNA is TGTGCCAGCGGGAGCGGGGTCCTTCAAGAGACCCAGTACTTC. It encodes CASGSGVLQETQYF. Full variable domain (outside the CDR3, taken from reference TRBV9 and TRBJ2-5): DSGVTQTPKHLITATGQRVTLRCSPRSGDLSVYWYQQSLDQGLQFLIQYYNGEERAKGNILERFSAQQFPDLHSELNLSSLELGDSALYFCASGSGVLQETQYFGPGTRLLVL.

This clone appeared a few times. The CDR3 loop reads CASSFGFNRDSRVYEQYF. In DNA form, the CDR3 reads TGTGCCAGCAGTTTTGGGTTTAACAGGGATTCTCGGGTCTACGAGCAGTACTTC. V usage is TRBV27 and J usage is TRBJ2-7; D is perhaps TRBD1 (6 bases). There are 18 residues in the CDR3. Germline V gene lookup returns CDR1 MNHEY and CDR2 SMNVEV (reference sequence). Trimming pared 3 bases from V and 3 bases from J, leaving 24 bases between.

This clone was seen only once. CDR3 in DNA: TGTGCCAGCAGCTTCGACAGGGGGAATGGCTACACCTTC. Protein product: CASSFDRGNGYTF. J is TRBJ1-2 and V is TRBV7-3, with TRBD1 identical over 9 bases. V lost 3 bases, J lost 6 bases, and 2 bases stayed unmatched. Germline CDR1 is SGHTA and CDR2 is FQGTGA. The CDR3 totals 13 residues.

The V call is TRBV19, the J call TRBJ2-1; 14 nucleotides align to TRBD2. Per the germline V gene, CDR1 is LNHDA and CDR2 is SQIVND (reference sequence). Losses at the gene ends were 3 bases for V and 7 bases for J; bases not matched to a gene: 17. The CDR3 is 20 amino acids. The CDR3 DNA reads TGTGCCAGTAGTATCCGTATCCGCCCCGGGACTAGCGGGAGTTTAAATGAGCAGTTCTTC. Its translation: CASSIRIRPGTSGSLNEQFF.